The clone carrying this T cell receptor (beta chain) came up many times. Its antigen is as yet unknown. The sample is drawn from a study of identical twins. Whole-study findings and limits: In zero-insertion analyses, partial confounding could arise from invariant MAIT and iNKT cells. Researchers reported weaker excess twin sharing in beta out-of-frame sequences.

The authors used template switching to add a universal primer site and gave cDNA unique molecular identifiers. TCRdb re-derived calls from the 5' RACE reads in MiXCR, one entry per CDR3 protein. The sample has approximately 700,000 distinct CDR3 sequences; around 5.7% are singletons. Sequences were obtained from naive T cells sorted from blood. The TCR comes from a man aged 18 to 29 in good health.

The CDR3 sequence is CSAPSSAGRGYEQFF. CDR3 DNA: TGCAGCGCCCCGAGCTCGGCAGGGCGCGGCTATGAGCAGTTCTTC. V is TRBV29-1 and J is TRBJ2-1; possibly TRBD1 for D (5 bases). Germline V lookup: CDR1 SQVTM, CDR2 ANQGSEA. V lost 7 bases and J lost 8, with 24 bases in between. CDR3 length equals 15 residues.